Reported below is one T cell receptor (beta chain). Its specificity is not known. Donors had nominal health at sampling but likely had unrecorded immune exposures. These data originate in a study of cytomegalovirus exposure and HLA in healthy donors. In the study overall: Caucasian-associated ancestry cluster membership applied to under 85% of under 450 genotyped donors. Study observations and caveats: TCR beta sequences numbering 16,951 were associated with HLA alleles at 0.05 false discovery rate in a later analysis.

The PCR was carried out with 60 Vbeta primers and 13 Jbeta primers. The protocol was immunoSEQ multiplex PCR, while the TCRdb copy is restricted to in-frame clones and leaves out a portion. The sample comprises about 120,000 clones, 77% of which are singletons, and 10% to 11% rests with the top ten. This CDR3 spans 13 amino acids. The V gene's germline CDR1 is SGHVS and CDR2 FQNEAQ. V gave up 4 bases and J gave up 2 bases, with 9 bases separating them. Sequencing was carried out using PBMCs. The sequence was collected from a man in his forties in good health and CMV-seropositive. The chain carries TRBV7-8 and TRBJ2-7; D is possibly TRBD1 (5 bases). Here the CDR3 DNA reads TGTGCCAGCAGCTGGGGCCAAGCCTACGAGCAGTACTTC. This codes for CASSWGQAYEQYF.